This TCR beta chain was sequenced in a study of identical twins. The CDR3 is 16 amino acids. The ends were cut back, 0 bases at V and 0 bases at J, with 12 bases in the middle. This clonotype was recorded many times. What it binds is not known. TCRdb processed the 5' RACE reads anew with MiXCR; each CDR3 protein has one entry. This table holds around 670,000 distinct CDR3 sequences, over 5% found once. Regarding the study as a whole: Whereas memory repertoires showed no such difference, abundant cord blood beta clonotypes carried fewer insertions. Cross-sectional statistical analysis was relied on for the conclusions, without the same donors being followed. Modelling underestimated the level of out-of-frame TCR alpha sharing observed in monozygotic twins.

Every donor was a healthy Caucasian. The V and J genes are TRBV12-3 or TRBV12-4 and TRBJ2-7, with D perhaps matching TRBD2 (5 bases). The receptor was isolated from a man aged 18-30 years in good health. The sequencing sample was made of naive T cells sorted from blood. CDR3 protein: CASSLARGRYSYEQYF. CDR3 nucleotide sequence: TGTGCCAGCAGTTTAGCTAGAGGGAGATACTCCTACGAGCAGTACTTC.